This TCR beta chain was documented in a study of cytomegalovirus exposure and HLA in healthy donors. Study-wide background: Some 85 million unique TCRs, all from HLA-typed donors, were included in an early release of the data. Most genotyped donors, around 78% of 398, had Caucasian-associated genetic ancestry. Findings and caveats of the study: In a later analysis, HLA-C alleles had the fewest associated TCRs, DRB1 alleles the most. TCR beta V- and J-gene trimming, according to a later analysis, was linked to a missense DCLRE1C variant.

13 Jbeta primers and 60 Vbeta primers were used for the PCR. Repertoires were generated with immunoSEQ multiplex PCR, while TCRdb's copy carries only in-frame clones and drops some. The data contain around 160,000 clones, approximately 77% of them seen just once; the ten biggest clones take up approximately 7%. This clone was seen more than once but under ten times. Its antigen is not identified. Trimming shortened V by 6 bases and J by 4 bases, and 15 bases separated the two germline ends. CDR1 and CDR2 (germline): SNHLY, FYNNEI. This CDR3 spans 14 amino acids. The chain uses TRBV2 and TRBJ1-2; possibly TRBD1 for D (6 bases). The TCR comes from a male donor in good health and CMV-seropositive. Sequencing used PBMCs. The CDR3 loop is CASRGTGYSYGYTF. For the CDR3, the DNA is TGTGCCAGCAGAGGCACAGGGTACAGCTATGGCTACACCTTC.